Following are 3 T cell receptor beta chains from one sample sequenced in a study of PD-1 blockade in classical Hodgkin lymphoma. After autologous stem cell transplantation all patients relapsed, and prior brentuximab vedotin exposure differed between cohorts. TCRdb's table, derived via immunoSEQ multiplex PCR, lists solely in-frame clones and lacks some. The sample carries just over 50,000 clones, 73% recorded once. This material consisted of peripheral blood mononuclear cells (PBMCs), taken before the second cycle of nivolumab. These receptors all stem from a human donor with classical Hodgkin lymphoma.

This clone showed up just once. The chain combines TRBV2 with TRBJ2-3; D call uncertain. The germline V gene has CDR1 SNHLY and CDR2 FYNNEI. This CDR3 region has 14 residues. The ends were cut back, 4 bases at V and 4 bases at J, with 12 bases in the middle. CDR3 in DNA: TGTGCCAGCAGTGTCTGGGTGGGCTCAGATACGCAGTATTTT. It codes for CASSVWVGSDTQYF.

Concerning this clone: This sample also contains other DNA sequences that code for the same CDR3. The V call is TRBV27, the J call TRBJ2-1, with D possibly matching TRBD2 (6 bases). CDR1 is MNHEY and CDR2 is SMNVEV in the germline V gene (reference sequence). The CDR3 sequence is 12 residues long. V dropped 6 bases and J dropped 3 bases, with 6 bases sitting between them. CDR3 DNA: TGTGCCAGCAGCGGGGGCTACAATGAGCAGTTCTTC. Translation: CASSGGYNEQFF.

The chain uses TRBV7-2 and TRBJ1-4; maybe TRBD1 (5 bases). Trimming shortened V by 1 base and J by 7 bases, and 13 bases separated the two germline ends. Germline V gives CDR1 SGHTA, CDR2 FQGNSA. This CDR3 has 15 amino acids. The CDR3 DNA reads TGTGCCAGCAGCTTAGGGGCAGGGAGTGGTGAAAAACTGTTTTTT. This gives the protein CASSLGAGSGEKLFF. Variable domain in full (rest from reference TRBV7-2 and TRBJ1-4): GAGVSQSPSNKVTEKGKDVELRCDPISGHTALYWYRQSLGQGLEFLIYFQGNSAPDKSGLPSDRFSAERTGGSVSTLTIQRTQQEDSAVYLCASSLGAGSGEKLFFGSGTQLSVL.